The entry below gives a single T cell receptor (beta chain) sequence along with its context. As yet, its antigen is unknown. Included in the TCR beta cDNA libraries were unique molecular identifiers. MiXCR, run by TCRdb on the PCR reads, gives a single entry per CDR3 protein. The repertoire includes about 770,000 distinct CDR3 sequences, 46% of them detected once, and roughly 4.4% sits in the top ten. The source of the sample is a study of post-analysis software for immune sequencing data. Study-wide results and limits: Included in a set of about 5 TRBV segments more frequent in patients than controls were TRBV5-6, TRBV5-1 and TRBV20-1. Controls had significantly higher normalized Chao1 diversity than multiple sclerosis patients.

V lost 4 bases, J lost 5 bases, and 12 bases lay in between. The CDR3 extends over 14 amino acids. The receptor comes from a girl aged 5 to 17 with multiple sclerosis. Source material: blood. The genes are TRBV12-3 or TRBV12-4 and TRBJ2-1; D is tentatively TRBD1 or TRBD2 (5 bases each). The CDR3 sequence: CASSWGPKDNEQFF. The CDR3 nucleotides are TGTGCCAGCAGTTGGGGACCAAAAGACAATGAGCAGTTCTTC.